The 18 T cell receptor beta chains below were found in one sample sequenced in a study of blood T cell repertoires in COVID-19. Assay: immunoSEQ multiplex PCR; the TCRdb copy retains only in-frame clones and omits some. The data show 56,000 or so clones, with roughly 88% seen just once and approximately 17% held by the top ten. Sequenced input: peripheral blood. These TCRs come from a woman older than 75 with active COVID-19.

This chain joins TRBV6-5 and TRBJ1-1; D is uncertain. CDR1 and CDR2 (germline): MNHEY, SVGAGI. Between the trimmed V and J ends, which lost 3 bases and 1 base, there was a span of 9 bases. CDR3 length: 14 amino acids. For the CDR3, the DNA is TGTGCCAGCAGTTATAGACACCCGAACACTGAAGCTTTCTTT. Encoded protein: CASSYRHPNTEAFF.

The CDR3, as DNA: TGTGCCAGCAGCAAAGTAGGGGACAGCTCTGGAAACACCATATATTTT. This translates into CASSKVGDSSGNTIYF. The chain uses TRBV21-1 and TRBJ1-3; TRBD1 is the table's D call, not checked against the DNA. TRBV21-1 is deemed a pseudogene. The CDR3 is 16 amino acids.

The V call is TRBV2, the J call TRBJ1-4; 7 nucleotides align to TRBD1. J gave up 10 bases and V 8 bases, and 10 bases lay outside the gene matches. CDR3 length: 13 residues. The germline gives CDR1 SNHLY, CDR2 FYNNEI. Here the CDR3 DNA reads TGTGCCAGCGCATTTACAGGGGAAGTAAAACTGTTTTTT. Translating gives CASAFTGEVKLFF.

There are a few counts of this clone. CDR3 bases: TGTGCCAGCAGTTATACCGGACTAGCGGGGAGGAGGCAGTATTTT. Amino acid sequence: CASSYTGLAGRRQYF. The rearrangement links TRBV27 to TRBJ2-3, with TRBD2 matching over 12 bases. The CDR3 length is 15 residues. V dropped 4 bases and J dropped 11; count of bases not matched to a gene: 10. Germline V gene data show CDR1 as MNHEY and CDR2 as SMNVEV (reference sequence).

Here the CDR3 DNA reads TGTGCCAGCAGTTTTCGGGAGGGGACTGAAGCTTTCTTT. It yields the protein CASSFREGTEAFF. The V call is TRBV27, the J call TRBJ1-1; tentative D call: TRBD1 (5 bases). CDR1 and CDR2 (germline): MNHEY, SMNVEV (reference sequence). V was clipped by 3 bases and J by 5 bases, with 10 bases between them. This CDR3 is built from 13 residues.

V gene TRBV6-4 combines with J gene TRBJ2-3; 7 bases are shared with TRBD1. CDR1 is MRHNA, CDR2 SNTAGT, per germline. Unmatched junction bases numbered 6, after V lost 5 bases and J lost 1 base. This CDR3 contains 15 residues. In nucleotides, the CDR3 is TGTGCCAGCAGTCGGGACAGCCACCGCACAGATACGCAGTATTTT. This translates into CASSRDSHRTDTQYF.

The chain joins TRBV11-2 to TRBJ1-3, with TRBD1 matching over 9 bases. CDR1 is SGHAT, CDR2 FQNNGV, per germline. The CDR3 spans 18 residues. Trimming took 1 base from V and 0 from J; bases not matched to a gene: 7. The CDR3 spells CASSLGRGQGISGNTIYF. In DNA, the CDR3 is TGTGCCAGCAGCTTAGGAAGAGGACAGGGGATCTCTGGAAACACCATATATTTT.

The chain recombines TRBV7-9 with TRBJ2-1; TRBD2 aligns across 11 bases. CDR1 is SEHNR, CDR2 FQNEAQ, per germline (reference sequence). V lost 5 bases to trimming and J lost 7 bases; unmatched junction nucleotides: 7. The CDR3 runs to 15 residues. In nucleotides, the CDR3 is TGTGCCAGCAGCCGATTAGCGGGGGGGATAAATGAGCAGTTCTTC. It yields the protein CASSRLAGGINEQFF.

The V call is TRBV28, the J call TRBJ1-1, with 7 bases that match TRBD1. This CDR3 has 13 amino acids. From germline, CDR1 is MDHEN and CDR2 SYDVKM. J was trimmed by 5 bases and V by 2 bases; bases with no gene match: 2. CDR3 in DNA: TGTGCCAGCAGTTTACAGGGGGGTACTGAAGCTTTCTTT. Its protein product is CASSLQGGTEAFF.

The J gene is TRBJ1-5, the V gene TRBV30; no firm D call. Germline values: CDR1 GTSNPN, CDR2 SVGIG (reference sequence). This CDR3 has 13 residues. Trimming removed 5 bases at V and 6 bases at J, with 14 bases between. The CDR3 DNA reads as TGTGCCTGGGACGGCGGGTTCGGTCAGCCCCAGCATTTT. It specifies CAWDGGFGQPQHF.

The chain is built from TRBV21-1 and TRBJ2-7; TRBD2 reflects the table's D call only, with no check against the DNA. TRBV21-1 represents a pseudogene. The length of the CDR3 is 19 residues. In DNA form, the CDR3 reads TGTGCCAGCAGCGAAGCGGTAAGGGGACTAGCGGGGTTCTCCTACGAGCAGTACTTC. Translation gives CASSEAVRGLAGFSYEQYF.

This sequence joins TRBV6-5 and TRBJ2-1; 14 nucleotides agree with TRBD2. V lost 6 bases, J lost 11 bases, and 9 bases stayed unmatched. From germline, CDR1 is MNHEY and CDR2 SVGAGI. The CDR3 length is 15 residues. In nucleotides, the CDR3 is TGTGCCAGCAGATACCTGACTAGCGGGGGGGGGAAGCAGTTCTTC. Encoded protein: CASRYLTSGGGKQFF.

The chain recombines TRBV5-1 with TRBJ2-1; 11 nucleotides line up with TRBD1. V trimming: 4 bases; J trimming: 3 bases; junction bases outside the gene matches: 6. The germline gives CDR1 SGHRS, CDR2 YFSETQ. CDR3 length: 16 amino acids. In nucleotides, the CDR3 is TGCGCCAGCAGCCATTCCGGGACAGGGGGCTACAATGAGCAGTTCTTC. This translates into CASSHSGTGGYNEQFF.

The CDR3 sequence: CASSPRQGAGEQYF. DNA for the CDR3: TGTGCCAGCAGCCCCCGACAGGGGGCGGGCGAGCAGTACTTC. V and J are TRBV7-2 and TRBJ2-7, with 10 bases fitting TRBD1. J lost 6 bases, V lost 5 bases, and 7 bases had no gene match. Germline CDR1 and CDR2: SGHTA and FQGNSA. The CDR3 covers 14 residues.

The chain is built from TRBV28 and TRBJ2-7; no reliable D call. The germline V gene encodes CDR1 MDHEN and CDR2 SYDVKM. V shed 8 bases and J shed 4 bases, with 12 bases lying between them. There are 12 residues in the CDR3. The CDR3 DNA sequence: TGTGCCAGCCGAGGCACGCTATACGAGCAGTACTTC. Translated, it gives CASRGTLYEQYF.

The chain recombines TRBV4-1 with TRBJ1-1, with a tentative D call TRBD1 (5 bases). V lost 0 bases to trimming and J lost 4 bases, with 6 bases between them. Germline assignment: CDR1 MGHRA and CDR2 YSYEKL. The CDR3 has 13 residues. CDR3 bases: TGCGCCAGCAGCCAAGATAGGGGCACTGAAGCTTTCTTT. This sequence encodes CASSQDRGTEAFF.

The chain combines TRBV19 with TRBJ2-3, with a tentative D call TRBD2 (7 bases). Germline V gives CDR1 LNHDA, CDR2 SQIVND (reference sequence). Trimming shortened V by 2 bases and J by 3 bases, and 15 bases separated the two germline ends. The CDR3 covers 16 residues. CDR3 coding DNA: TGTGCCAGTAGTATATTCGGCGGGGGCAGTACAGATACGCAGTATTTT. Its protein is CASSIFGGGSTDTQYF.

V and J are TRBV7-2 and TRBJ2-3; 7 bases align to TRBD2. V lost 0 bases and J lost 3; bases outside the gene matches: 0. The CDR3 spans 14 residues. Germline loops: CDR1 SGHTA, CDR2 FQGNSA. The chain's CDR3 is CASSLAGGTDTQYF. CDR3 nucleotide sequence: TGTGCCAGCAGCTTAGCGGGGGGGACAGATACGCAGTATTTT.